The 21 T cell receptor beta chains below all came from one sample that was sequenced in a study of blood T cell repertoires in COVID-19. Clones were sequenced by immunoSEQ multiplex PCR, and TCRdb holds only the in-frame ones, with some missing. The sample consists of hundreds of thousands of clones, roughly 89% of them appearing once. Sequencing was carried out using peripheral blood. The receptors originated from a man aged 18 to 30 with COVID-19, enrolled during active disease.

V and J are TRBV7-2 and TRBJ2-5; D is ambiguous. V shed 2 bases and J shed 5 bases, with 12 bases lying between them. This CDR3 comprises 14 residues. The germline gives CDR1 SGHTA, CDR2 FQGNSA. The CDR3 DNA sequence: TGTGCCAGCAGCTTAAAGGCCAACGGGGAGACCCAGTACTTC. This codes for CASSLKANGETQYF.

The chain has TRBV27 and TRBJ2-7; D may be TRBD2 (6 bases). V was clipped by 6 bases and J by 4 bases, with 19 bases between them. The CDR3 runs to 15 residues. Germline-derived CDR1 and CDR2 are MNHEY and SMNVEV (reference sequence). CDR3 region: CASRPAGLGPYEQYF. DNA for the CDR3: TGTGCCAGCAGACCGGCGGGACTTGGCCCTTACGAGCAGTACTTC.

The chain carries TRBV7-9 and TRBJ2-5; 10 bases map to TRBD2. With 0 bases clipped from V and 4 bases from J, the junction kept 8 bases outside the gene matches. The CDR3 length is 17 residues. Per germline, CDR1 SEHNR and CDR2 FQNEAQ (reference sequence). The CDR3 here is CASSLALASGRGETQYF. For the CDR3, the DNA is TGTGCCAGCAGCTTAGCGCTGGCTAGCGGGAGAGGAGAGACCCAGTACTTC. The full variable domain, its missing parts supplied by reference TRBV7-9 and TRBJ2-5, is DTGVSQNPRHKITKRGQNVTFRCDPISEHNRLYWYRQTLGQGPEFLTYFQNEAQLEKSRLLSDRFSAERPKGSFSTLEIQRTEQGDSAMYLCASSLALASGRGETQYFGPGTRLLVL.

This clone was detected once. The rearrangement uses TRBV7-8 and TRBJ1-5; TRBD1 is a possible D gene (6 bases). Trimming shortened V by 3 bases and J by 4 bases, and 13 bases separated the two germline ends. The CDR3 totals 15 residues. Germline V lookup: CDR1 SGHVS, CDR2 FQNEAQ. Here the CDR3 reads CASSFRRTVNQPQHF. CDR3 DNA: TGTGCCAGCAGCTTCCGTAGGACAGTAAATCAGCCCCAGCATTTT.

This chain joins TRBV4-2 and TRBJ2-5; 7 bases match TRBD2. V shed 1 base and J 2 bases; nucleotides not matched to a gene: 10. The length of the CDR3 is 17 residues. The germline gives CDR1 LGHNA, CDR2 YNFKEQ. The CDR3 nucleotides read TGTGCCAGCAGCCAAGCCGGTGGCGGGAGAAAACAAGAGACCCAGTACTTC. It codes for CASSQAGGGRKQETQYF.

The chain joins TRBV5-4 to TRBJ2-3, with D tentatively TRBD1 (6 bases). Trimming cost V 4 bases and J 2 bases, with 17 bases left between them. This CDR3 has 16 amino acids. Germline V gives CDR1 SGHNT, CDR2 YYREEE (reference sequence). The CDR3 DNA reads as TGTGCCAGCAGCCCGAAGACGACAGGAAACACAGATACGCAGTATTTT. Its protein is CASSPKTTGNTDTQYF.

The rearrangement joins TRBV27 to TRBJ1-5; D is perhaps TRBD1 (5 bases). The CDR3 has 13 amino acids. Germline V lookup: CDR1 MNHEY, CDR2 SMNVEV (reference sequence). Trimming stripped 6 bases from V and 3 bases from J, with 9 bases between. The CDR3 coding sequence is TGTGCCAGCAGGGGGCAGAACAATCAGCCCCAGCATTTT. Translating gives CASRGQNNQPQHF.

This clone was observed a handful of times. The CDR3 region is CASSTPSTDTQYF. CDR3 bases: TGTGCCAGCAGTACTCCTAGCACAGATACGCAGTATTTT. The chain has TRBV27 and TRBJ2-3; no definite D call. V was pared by 5 bases and J by 0 bases, with 6 bases between. Germline-derived CDR1 and CDR2 are MNHEY and SMNVEV (reference sequence). This CDR3 has 13 amino acids.

The rearrangement uses TRBV5-4 and TRBJ2-1; 10 bases align to TRBD2. The germline V gene encodes CDR1 SGHNT and CDR2 YYREEE (reference sequence). The CDR3 sequence is 16 residues long. V lost 4 bases and J lost 0; bases outside the gene matches: 4. The CDR3 DNA reads TGTGCCAGCAGCCGACCTAGCGGGAGCTCCTACAATGAGCAGTTCTTC. Translated, it gives CASSRPSGSSYNEQFF. Full variable domain (remainder filled in from reference TRBV5-4 and TRBJ2-1): ETGVTQSPTHLIKTRGQQVTLRCSSQSGHNTVSWYQQALGQGPQFIFQYYREEENGRGNFPPRFSGLQFPNYSSELNVNALELDDSALYLCASSRPSGSSYNEQFFGPGTRLTVL.

The chain is built from TRBV13 and TRBJ2-1; D uncertain. Germline CDR1 is PRHDT and CDR2 is FYEKMQ (reference sequence). The CDR3 runs 12 residues. The V gene lost 5 bases and the J gene lost 5 bases, with 7 bases spanning the gap. This CDR3 reads CASSIENNEQFF. The CDR3 DNA reads as TGTGCCAGCAGCATTGAGAACAATGAGCAGTTCTTC.

This clone was counted a single time. This sequence joins TRBV5-4 and TRBJ2-5; D is unresolved. The CDR3 length is 16 residues. Germline CDR1 reads SGHNT; CDR2 reads YYREEE (reference sequence). With 2 bases removed from V and 4 bases from J, the gap between germline ends came to 18 bases. The CDR3 nucleotides are TGTGCCAGCAGCTTCCCCCCCGGAACTGGCGGAGAGACCCAGTACTTC. Translating it yields CASSFPPGTGGETQYF.

J is TRBJ2-1 and V is TRBV9; 8 bases align to TRBD1. Germline V gene lookup returns CDR1 SGDLS and CDR2 YYNGEE. The CDR3 is made up of 15 amino acids. V trimming: 0 bases; J trimming: 6 bases; junction bases outside the gene matches: 5. The CDR3 is CASSVADRVPNEQFF. The CDR3 DNA sequence: TGTGCCAGCAGCGTAGCGGACAGGGTCCCCAATGAGCAGTTCTTC.

The chain employs TRBV9 and TRBJ2-3; the D gene is possibly TRBD2 (5 bases). The germline V gene encodes CDR1 SGDLS and CDR2 YYNGEE. The CDR3 has 15 amino acids. With 2 bases removed from V and 6 bases from J, the gap between germline ends came to 16 bases. DNA for the CDR3: TGTGCCAGCAGCGTCAGTCCGGGGTTAGTTGATACGCAGTATTTT. Amino acids: CASSVSPGLVDTQYF.

The chain uses TRBV11-3 and TRBJ2-5, with TRBD2 matching 8 bases. Trimming cost V 5 bases and J 5 bases; bases outside gene matches: 7. From germline, CDR1 is SGHNT and CDR2 YENEEA. CDR3 length: 14 amino acids. This chain's CDR3 is CASSQGTRLETQYF. The CDR3 nucleotides are TGTGCCAGCAGCCAAGGGACTAGACTCGAGACCCAGTACTTC.

The CDR3 DNA follows: TGTGCCAGCAGCTTTACCGGGACAGCTGGAAACACCATATATTTT. As protein: CASSFTGTAGNTIYF. J is TRBJ1-3 and V is TRBV9, with 7 bases aligning to TRBD1. Per the germline V gene, CDR1 is SGDLS and CDR2 is YYNGEE. Unmatched junction bases numbered 6, after V lost 4 bases and J lost 2 bases. CDR3 size: 15 residues.

The chain is built from TRBV4-2 and TRBJ2-7; tentative D call: TRBD2 (5 bases). The V and J ends lost 1 base and 7 bases respectively, with 11 bases between them. CDR1 LGHNA and CDR2 YNFKEQ come from the germline V gene. CDR3 length: 13 amino acids. The CDR3 DNA reads as TGTGCCAGCAGCCAAGGAGGGTTTGAGGAGCAGTACTTC. As protein: CASSQGGFEEQYF.

J is TRBJ2-2 and V is TRBV2; 7 bases line up with TRBD2. The CDR3 totals 15 residues. Germline trimming cut 6 bases from V and 5 bases from J; bases unmatched to any gene: 9. Germline V lookup: CDR1 SNHLY, CDR2 FYNNEI. CDR3 DNA: TGTGCCAGCAGCCCTCCGGGACTACGGACCGGGGAGCTGTTTTTT. Translating gives CASSPPGLRTGELFF.

This chain uses TRBV15 with TRBJ1-1; TRBD1 matches 8 bases. Germline assignment: CDR1 LNHNV and CDR2 YYDKDF (reference sequence). The length of the CDR3 is 15 residues. Unmatched junction bases numbered 7, after V lost 5 bases and J lost 2 bases. The CDR3 DNA sequence: TGTGCCACCAGCGCAAGGACAGGGATAAACACTGAAGCTTTCTTT. Its translation is CATSARTGINTEAFF.

The CDR3 DNA sequence: TGTGCCAGCACCAAGGGTGGGAGGAAGGGGTCTAATGAAAAACTGTTTTTT. This translates into CASTKGGRKGSNEKLFF. The J gene is TRBJ1-4, the V gene TRBV28; weak D call: TRBD1 (5 bases). Per germline, CDR1 MDHEN and CDR2 SYDVKM. The V end was cut by 7 bases, the J end by 3 bases, with 21 bases between. This CDR3 comprises 17 residues.

V usage is TRBV7-9 and J usage is TRBJ2-2; D is unresolved. Germline V CDR1 and CDR2: SEHNR, FQNEAQ (reference sequence). CDR3 size: 14 residues. V was pared by 5 bases and J by 1 base, with 8 bases between. The CDR3 DNA reads as TGTGCCAGCAGCCTTACAGAGAACACCGGGGAGCTGTTTTTT. As protein: CASSLTENTGELFF.

The chain is built from TRBV24-1 and TRBJ2-2; perhaps TRBD2 as D (7 bases). The CDR3 length is 13 residues. Germline lookup yields CDR1 KGHDR and CDR2 SFDVKD. CDR3 in amino acids: CAAGGRYTGELFF. The CDR3 coding sequence is TGTGCAGCCGGGGGGCGGTACACCGGGGAGCTGTTTTTT.